This T cell receptor (beta chain) originates from a study of OX40 agonist ivuxolimab in advanced cancers. Study-level findings and limits: Also showing low normalized T-cell clonal expansion were some of the nonresponders. Clonal expansion by week 6 occurred in CD4+ and CD8+ blood T cells (at 0.1 to 3.0 mg/kg).

Only in-frame clones appear in the TCRdb table, and some are missing; sequencing was by immunoSEQ multiplex PCR. The sample lists over 35,000 clones; 80% were seen once. In the case of this clone: The antigen is undetermined.

The CDR3 runs 14 residues. Germline V gene sequence: CDR1 SGHTA, CDR2 FQGNSA. V dropped 2 bases and J dropped 5 bases, with 10 bases sitting between them. This sequence joins TRBV7-2 and TRBJ2-1; D possibly corresponds to TRBD2 (6 bases). The source of this sequence is an adult with an advanced solid tumor such as melanoma, head and neck, liver or kidney cancer. The sample in question was CD4+ or CD8+ T cells sorted from blood, obtained in a trial of the OX40 agonist ivuxolimab. This CDR3 is CASSLLTRDNEQFF. The CDR3 DNA sequence: TGTGCCAGCAGCTTACTGACTAGAGACAATGAGCAGTTCTTC. The full variable domain, in which reference TRBV7-2 and TRBJ2-1 provide the parts outside the CDR3, is GAGVSQSPSNKVTEKGKDVELRCDPISGHTALYWYRQSLGQGLEFLIYFQGNSAPDKSGLPSDRFSAERTGGSVSTLTIQRTQQEDSAVYLCASSLLTRDNEQFFGPGTRLTVL.